Following are 9 T cell receptor beta chains from one sample sequenced in a study of response to subunit inactivated influenza vaccine. TCRdb ran MiXCR on the RT-PCR reads and lists one entry per CDR3 protein. The table records 650,000 to 800,000 distinct CDR3 sequences, about 18% of them present only once. The sample was PBMCs from blood, taken more than 4 days after vaccination. These receptors came from a man in his forties or fifties who received an inactivated influenza vaccine.

This clonotype came up a few times. V usage is TRBV12-3 or TRBV12-4 and J usage is TRBJ1-4; D gene uncertain. Trimming removed 5 bases from V and 11 bases from J, with 15 bases in between. The CDR3 has 13 amino acids. CDR3 protein: CASSARGGGKLFF. In DNA form, the CDR3 reads TGTGCCAGCAGTGCCCGGGGAGGAGGGAAACTGTTTTTT.

The rearrangement uses TRBV7-2 and TRBJ2-1; 7 bases match TRBD1. Germline V CDR1 and CDR2: SGHTA, FQGNSA. The CDR3 length is 16 residues. After removal of 0 bases from V and 9 bases from J, the junction contained 11 bases not matched to a gene. The CDR3 region is CASSLAPGAAGGEQFF. The CDR3, as DNA: TGTGCCAGCAGCTTAGCGCCGGGCGCAGCAGGGGGTGAGCAGTTCTTC.

The table lists this clonotype with a few counts. The J gene is TRBJ2-7, the V gene TRBV28; 10 nucleotides align to TRBD1. V was pared by 6 bases and J by 3 bases, with 11 bases of the junction left unmatched. The CDR3 sequence is 16 residues long. CDR1 and CDR2 from the germline V gene are MDHEN and SYDVKM. Here the CDR3 reads CASSQMTGGLFYEQYF. The CDR3 DNA is TGTGCCAGCAGCCAAATGACAGGGGGCCTCTTCTACGAGCAGTACTTC.

The gene calls are TRBV7-9 and TRBJ2-3; 7 bases align to TRBD1. The germline V gene encodes CDR1 SEHNR and CDR2 FQNEAQ (reference sequence). Trimming removed 1 base from V and 0 bases from J; junction bases left unmatched: 4. The CDR3 spans 16 residues. Here the CDR3 DNA reads TGTGCCAGCAGCTTAGAGGGGACAGTTAGCACAGATACGCAGTATTTT. This gives the protein CASSLEGTVSTDTQYF.

This clonotype occurred many times. CDR3 loop: CASSQGQLNTEAFF. The DNA for the CDR3 is TGCGCCAGCAGCCAGGGACAGCTGAACACTGAAGCTTTCTTT. The chain couples TRBV5-1 to TRBJ1-1, with 7 bases that match TRBD1. J lost 0 bases, V lost 4 bases, and 3 bases had no gene match. The CDR3 extends over 14 amino acids. Germline V gene sequence: CDR1 SGHRS, CDR2 YFSETQ.

This clonotype was seen a handful of times. The junction departs from the called germline gene at one end, perhaps through a read error. This sequence joins TRBV7-7 and TRBJ2-5; tentative D call: TRBD2 (6 bases). The CDR3 spans 15 residues. Germline CDR1 is SSHAT and CDR2 is FNYEAQ (reference sequence). CDR3 loop: CASSLVGGPGETQYF. CDR3 DNA sequence: TGTGCTAGCAGCTTAGTCGGAGGGCCGGGAGAGACCCAGTACTTC. Supplemented by reference TRBV7-7 and TRBJ2-5, the full variable domain reads GAGVSQSPRYKVTKRGQDVTLRCDPISSHATLYWYQQALGQGPEFLTYFNYEAQPDKSGLPSDRFSAERPEGSISTLTIQRTEQRDSAMYRCASSLVGGPGETQYFGPGTRLLVL.

The chain uses TRBV7-2 and TRBJ2-5; D is possibly TRBD1 (5 bases). Germline V gives CDR1 SGHTA, CDR2 FQGNSA. CDR3 length: 13 residues. V was cut by 4 bases and J by 4 bases, with 10 bases left in between. The chain's CDR3 is CASSSRTTETQYF. In DNA form, the CDR3 reads TGTGCCAGCAGCTCCCGGACAACAGAGACCCAGTACTTC.

V gene TRBV11-2 combines with J gene TRBJ1-1; a possible D gene is TRBD1 (6 bases). The V gene's germline CDR1 is SGHAT and CDR2 FQNNGV. This CDR3 region has 15 residues. The V end was cut by 2 bases, the J end by 0 bases, with 10 bases between. CDR3 nucleotides: TGTGCCAGCAGCTTATTAACAGGGCTGAACACTGAAGCTTTCTTT. It is translated as CASSLLTGLNTEAFF.

J is TRBJ2-5 and V is TRBV20-1, with a weak D call TRBD2 (6 bases). Deletions cut 5 bases from V and 0 bases from J, with 10 bases between. This CDR3 is built from 13 residues. CDR1 DFQATT and CDR2 SNEGSKA come from the germline V gene (reference sequence). DNA of the CDR3: TGCAGTGCTTCGACTAGTAACCAAGAGACCCAGTACTTC. Its protein is CSASTSNQETQYF.